Listed below are T cell receptor beta chains from one sample, sequenced in a study of T cell repertoires in cytomegalovirus infection. TCRdb re-analysed the reads in MiXCR, keeping a single row per CDR3 protein. The sample has 350,000 to 500,000 distinct CDR3 sequences, 31% seen once; the top ten hold roughly 15%. The sample comprised PBMCs. These receptors all stem from a human donor in good health (CMV status not recorded). Some clones in this sample may be carry-over from other donors' samples. Each CDR3 is given with its conserved first and last residue. A D gene is named only where the DNA matches it firmly. Clone size is shown for a subset of rows, as once, few, many or a class of expanded clone.

v_gene	abundance	j_gene	d_gene	CDR3aa	CDR3nt
TRBV23-1	-	TRBJ2-3	-	CASSHHGDSTDTQYF	TGCGCCAGCAGTCATCACGGGGATAGCACAGATACGCAGTATTTT
TRBV7-8	many	TRBJ2-5	TRBD1	CASSLGTGEETQYF	TGTGCCAGCAGCTTAGGGACAGGGGAAGAGACCCAGTACTTC
TRBV12-3/TRBV12-4	-	TRBJ1-5	-	CASSPMAGNQPQHF	TGTGCCAGCAGTCCTATGGCCGGCAACCAGCCCCAGCATTTT
TRBV7-2	many	TRBJ2-2	-	CASSLWGGGELFF	TGTGCCAGCAGCTTATGGGGTGGCGGGGAGCTGTTTTTT
TRBV4-1	few	TRBJ2-5	-	CASSQYSEDPQETQYF	TGCGCCAGCAGCCAATATTCTGAAGACCCCCAAGAGACCCAGTACTTC
TRBV4-1	-	TRBJ1-4	-	CASSQDALGEKLFF	TGCGCCAGCAGCCAAGATGCTCTTGGGGAAAAACTGTTTTTT
TRBV12-3/TRBV12-4	-	TRBJ1-2	-	CASSPDRAPSNYGYTF	TGTGCCAGCAGCCCCGATAGGGCACCCAGTAACTATGGCTACACCTTC
TRBV15	-	TRBJ2-3	TRBD2	CATSERGSTDTQYF	TGTGCCACCAGCGAGCGGGGGAGCACAGATACGCAGTATTTT
TRBV7-6	-	TRBJ1-4	TRBD1	CASSRNDREGEKLFF	TGTGCCAGCAGCCGAAACGACAGGGAGGGAGAAAAACTGTTTTTT
TRBV6-5	few	TRBJ2-1	TRBD2	CASTSLAGHFNEQFF	TGTGCCAGCACCTCGCTAGCGGGCCACTTCAATGAGCAGTTCTTC
TRBV28	few	TRBJ2-3	-	CASSEPGSTDTQYF	TGTGCCAGCAGTGAACCTGGAAGCACAGATACGCAGTATTTT
TRBV4-2	few	TRBJ1-1	-	CASSQDLGRVGTEAFF	TGTGCCAGCAGCCAAGATCTTGGCAGGGTGGGTACTGAAGCTTTCTTT
TRBV4-3	-	TRBJ1-6	-	CASIQSRVGLSLSPLHF	TGCGCCAGCATCCAATCTCGGGTAGGGTTGTCGCTTTCACCCCTACACTTT
TRBV6-5	-	TRBJ2-1	-	CASIGQGRYNEQFF	TGTGCCAGCATAGGGCAGGGGCGATACAATGAGCAGTTCTTC